One sample yielded the 23 T cell receptor beta chains listed below, sequenced in a study of blood T cell repertoires in COVID-19. This table comes from immunoSEQ multiplex PCR, and its TCRdb copy is limited to in-frame clones, with some not included. The sample includes approximately 220,000 clones, roughly 87% of them seen just once. The material sequenced was PBMCs or T cells enriched from blood (not recorded which). These receptors all come from a woman aged 25 to 39 with acute COVID-19.

The chain employs TRBV5-1 and TRBJ1-5; possible D gene TRBD1, 5 bases. Germline values: CDR1 SGHRS, CDR2 YFSETQ. The CDR3 totals 15 residues. V was pared by 4 bases and J by 2 bases, with 13 bases between. CDR3 residues: CASSPGGGGNQPQHF. CDR3 DNA sequence: TGCGCCAGCAGCCCAGGCGGGGGGGGCAATCAGCCCCAGCATTTT.

The V gene is TRBV6-2 or TRBV6-3, the J gene TRBJ1-5; 8 bases align to TRBD1. Germline V gene lookup returns CDR1 MNHEY and CDR2 SVGEGT. The junction had 8 bases not matched to a gene; V was cut back by 0 bases and J by 1 base. The CDR3 runs to 18 residues. Here the CDR3 reads CASSYSDRAVLSNQPQHF. The CDR3 nucleotides are TGTGCCAGCAGTTACTCGGACAGGGCAGTTTTGAGCAATCAGCCCCAGCATTTT.

The rearrangement uses TRBV24-1 and TRBJ2-3; D may be TRBD1 (6 bases). The CDR3 totals 18 residues. Trimming stripped 5 bases from V and 0 bases from J, with 20 bases between. Germline assignment: CDR1 KGHDR and CDR2 SFDVKD. CDR3 region: CATSGPSGHLASTDTQYF. Written as DNA, the CDR3 is TGTGCCACCAGTGGCCCCTCGGGACACCTCGCTAGCACAGATACGCAGTATTTT.

V usage is TRBV18 and J usage is TRBJ1-3, with a tentative D call TRBD1 (6 bases). Germline-derived CDR1 and CDR2 are KGHSH and LQKENI. The CDR3 is made up of 14 amino acids. The V end was cut by 4 bases, the J end by 4 bases, with 11 bases between. CDR3 DNA: TGTGCCAGCTCACAGGACAGCGAGGGAAACACCATATATTTT. This encodes CASSQDSEGNTIYF. Together with reference TRBV18 and TRBJ1-3, the CDR3 gives the full variable domain: NAGVMQNPRHLVRRRGQEARLRCSPMKGHSHVYWYRQLPEEGLKFMVYLQKENIIDESGMPKERFSAEFPKEGPSILRIQQVVRGDSAAYFCASSQDSEGNTIYFGEGSWLTVV.

The chain employs TRBV19 and TRBJ1-2; 7 bases align to TRBD1. This CDR3 is built from 14 residues. Trimming cost V 5 bases and J 4 bases; bases outside gene matches: 7. Germline values: CDR1 LNHDA, CDR2 SQIVND (reference sequence). CDR3 sequence (DNA): TGTGCCAGTAGTTCCTTCGACAGGGCCTATGGCTACACCTTC. Protein product: CASSSFDRAYGYTF.

The chain links TRBV27 to TRBJ2-7; tentative D call: TRBD2 (5 bases). The CDR3 length is 12 residues. Germline V gene lookup returns CDR1 MNHEY and CDR2 SMNVEV (reference sequence). V lost 5 bases and J 0 bases, leaving 5 bases between the germline ends. CDR3 protein: CASSGSSYEQYF. In nucleotides, the CDR3 is TGTGCCAGCAGTGGGAGCTCCTACGAGCAGTACTTC.

The rearrangement links TRBV4-2 to TRBJ1-2; 8 positions agree with TRBD1. Unmatched junction bases numbered 11, after V lost 0 bases and J lost 8 bases. The CDR3 spans 16 residues. From germline, CDR1 is LGHNA and CDR2 YNFKEQ. In DNA, the CDR3 is TGTGCCAGCAGCCAAGACGCTGAGCAGGGGGCGCGCGGCTACACCTTC. Translating gives CASSQDAEQGARGYTF.

This clone has only a few counts. This rearrangement joins TRBV25-1 to TRBJ2-7; 8 bases match TRBD1. CDR3 length: 15 amino acids. Germline V CDR1 and CDR2: MGHDK, SYGVNS. V trimming: 5 bases; J trimming: 3 bases; junction bases outside the gene matches: 9. The CDR3 coding sequence is TGTGCCAGCAGTACGTGGACAGGGAAGGGCTACGAGCAGTACTTC. It translates to CASSTWTGKGYEQYF.

The chain recombines TRBV6-5 with TRBJ2-1, with 9 bases matching TRBD2. This CDR3 contains 16 residues. CDR1 is MNHEY, CDR2 SVGAGI, per germline. The V and J ends lost 4 bases and 7 bases, in that order; junction bases with no gene match: 11. The CDR3 sequence: CASSSLAGDYLNEQFF. The CDR3 DNA reads as TGTGCCAGCAGTTCCTTAGCGGGGGACTACTTAAATGAGCAGTTCTTC.

The J gene is TRBJ1-6, the V gene TRBV4-1; D is unresolved. V lost 5 bases to trimming and J lost 2 bases, with 7 bases between them. CDR1 and CDR2 from the germline V gene are MGHRA and YSYEKL. The CDR3 covers 14 residues. CDR3 region: CASSSLPYNSPLHF. The CDR3 DNA sequence: TGCGCCAGCAGCTCCCTACCCTATAATTCACCCCTCCACTTT.

The chain links TRBV10-3 to TRBJ2-2; 10 bases match TRBD1. With V trimmed by 5 bases and J by 4 bases, 7 bases remained unmatched. The CDR3 consists of 16 residues. Germline CDR1 and CDR2: ENHRY and SYGVKD. The CDR3 loop is CAISPGTGEATGELFF. The CDR3 DNA sequence: TGTGCCATCAGTCCCGGGACAGGGGAGGCCACCGGGGAGCTGTTTTTT.

This rearrangement joins TRBV19 to TRBJ2-3; D is unclear. Germline V gene sequence: CDR1 LNHDA, CDR2 SQIVND (reference sequence). Deletions cut 5 bases from V and 6 bases from J, with 9 bases between. The CDR3 runs 12 residues. The CDR3 DNA reads as TGTGCCAGTAGTGCTCCCGAGGATACGCAGTATTTT. Translation gives CASSAPEDTQYF.

This clone came up once. V is TRBV11-1 and J is TRBJ1-1; D remains ambiguous. There are 15 residues in the CDR3. Trimming stripped 3 bases from V and 4 bases from J, with 15 bases between. The germline V gene encodes CDR1 SGHAT and CDR2 FQDESV (reference sequence). The CDR3 DNA follows: TGTGCCAGCAGCTTGTTCGAGGGTCTAGGCACTGAAGCTTTCTTT. Protein: CASSLFEGLGTEAFF.

This clone was seen only a few times. The chain has TRBV7-9 and TRBJ2-7, with D maybe TRBD1 (6 bases). CDR1 and CDR2 from the germline V gene are SEHNR and FQNEAQ (reference sequence). This CDR3 has 14 residues. V lost 1 base and J lost 2, with 9 bases in between. This chain's CDR3 is CASSLVTGAYEQYF. DNA for the CDR3: TGTGCCAGCAGCTTAGTGACAGGCGCCTACGAGCAGTACTTC.

The CDR3: CASSGQGYEQYF. The CDR3 nucleotides read TGTGCCAGCAGCGGACAGGGCTACGAGCAGTACTTC. V is TRBV7-8 and J is TRBJ2-7; TRBD1 matches 8 bases. Germline trimming cut 5 bases from V and 3 bases from J; bases unmatched to any gene: 0. This CDR3 spans 12 amino acids. Germline V lookup: CDR1 SGHVS, CDR2 FQNEAQ.

The chain combines TRBV7-2 with TRBJ2-1, with 8 bases that match TRBD2. Per germline, CDR1 SGHTA and CDR2 FQGNSA. V lost 6 bases and J lost 4; bases outside the gene matches: 8. The CDR3 totals 15 residues. The CDR3 coding sequence is TGTGCCAGCAGTGCCCGGGGGGGCGGATACAATGAGCAGTTCTTC. It yields the protein CASSARGGGYNEQFF.

V is TRBV6-5 and J is TRBJ1-2; TRBD1 aligns across 7 bases. The ends lost 5 bases at V and 4 bases at J; junction bases unmatched: 7. Germline loops: CDR1 MNHEY, CDR2 SVGAGI. This CDR3 has 14 amino acids. The CDR3 loop is CASSTRTGRYGYTF. The DNA for the CDR3 is TGTGCCAGCAGTACTCGGACAGGACGCTATGGCTACACCTTC.

The rearrangement joins TRBV11-2 to TRBJ1-1; D not certain. Between the trimmed V and J ends, which lost 3 bases and 2 bases, there was a span of 10 bases. Germline lookup yields CDR1 SGHAT and CDR2 FQNNGV. The CDR3 consists of 14 residues. CDR3 nucleotide sequence: TGTGCCAGCAGCTTTTCCGGCGGTAACACTGAAGCTTTCTTT. It yields the protein CASSFSGGNTEAFF.

This rearrangement joins TRBV10-3 to TRBJ2-1, with a tentative D call TRBD2 (5 bases). The germline V gene encodes CDR1 ENHRY and CDR2 SYGVKD. This CDR3 has 16 amino acids. V was pared by 3 bases and J by 0 bases, with 12 bases between. The CDR3 loop is CAISEPSGTSYNEQFF. The CDR3 DNA is TGTGCCATCAGTGAACCTTCGGGAACCTCCTACAATGAGCAGTTCTTC.

The rearrangement joins TRBV2 to TRBJ1-2; D gene uncertain. This CDR3 is 11 amino acids long. The V gene lost 8 bases and the J gene lost 6 bases, with 10 bases spanning the gap. The germline V gene has CDR1 SNHLY and CDR2 FYNNEI. CDR3 nucleotide sequence: TGTGCCAGCTCGGTGAGGGATGGCTACACCTTC. This encodes CASSVRDGYTF.

This chain links TRBV10-2 with TRBJ1-5; D possibly corresponds to TRBD1 (6 bases). Between the trimmed V and J ends, which lost 5 bases and 6 bases, there was a span of 8 bases. The CDR3 runs 12 residues. Germline CDR1 reads WSHSY; CDR2 reads SAAADI. CDR3 protein: CASSPGVQPQHF. Here the CDR3 DNA reads TGCGCCAGCAGTCCAGGGGTTCAGCCCCAGCATTTT.

The chain recombines TRBV15 with TRBJ1-4; D perhaps matches TRBD1 (6 bases). Trimming removed 0 bases from V and 7 bases from J, with 12 bases in between. This CDR3 is 15 amino acids long. Germline V gives CDR1 LNHNV, CDR2 YYDKDF (reference sequence). CDR3 nucleotides: TGTGCCACCAGCAGAGATTCAGGACAGTTTGAAAAACTGTTTTTT. It is translated as CATSRDSGQFEKLFF.

The chain carries TRBV5-1 and TRBJ2-3; TRBD2 is a possible D gene (5 bases). The CDR3 totals 14 residues. Trimming removed 2 bases from V and 1 base from J, with 8 bases in between. Germline values: CDR1 SGHRS, CDR2 YFSETQ. In nucleotides, the CDR3 is TGCGCCAGCAGCTTTCTGGAGGGCACAGATACGCAGTATTTT. Protein product: CASSFLEGTDTQYF.